The next 29 T cell receptor beta chains were all read from a single sample in a study of preoperative IRX-2 immunotherapy in early breast cancer (dated by TCRdb to the late 2010s). The sample's treatment or condition, from its label and the paper: preoperative locoregional IRX-2 cytokine immunotherapy. Library generation was performed with the immunoSEQ multiplex PCR assay. This is the immuneACCESS table as TCRdb keeps it, with only in-frame sequences that have V and J called. A part of the clones is gone; compared with another copy, unresolved V genes explain less than half, and the rest is unexplained. The sample yields approximately 30,000 clones; 90% to 95% were counted once. Approximately 6.5% of the sample lies in the top ten. Sample collection was performed from a patient treated with IRX-2 immunotherapy. The receptors were sampled from a human donor with breast cancer.

The rearrangement uses TRBV7-2 and TRBJ2-5, with 8 positions matching TRBD1. This CDR3 is built from 15 residues. V lost 5 bases to trimming and J lost 4 bases; unmatched junction nucleotides: 9. CDR1 and CDR2 from the germline V gene are SGHTA and FQGNSA. For the CDR3, the DNA is TGTGCCAGCAGCCCGGGCGACAGGGGAGGAGAGACCCAGTACTTC. Translating gives CASSPGDRGGETQYF.

CDR3 in DNA: TGTGCCAGCAGCCCAAGGGCCCCGAGAACTCAAGAGACCCAGTACTTC. It is translated as CASSPRAPRTQETQYF. The J gene is TRBJ2-5, the V gene TRBV7-9; D ambiguous. The CDR3 loop spans 16 amino acids. Trimming removed 5 bases at V and 2 bases at J, with 18 bases between. Per the germline V gene, CDR1 is SEHNR and CDR2 is FQNEAQ (reference sequence).

Here the CDR3 reads CASSALAGVGYNEQFF. DNA for the CDR3: TGTGCCAGTAGTGCCCTAGCGGGAGTAGGGTACAATGAGCAGTTCTTC. This chain joins TRBV19 and TRBJ2-1, with 10 positions matching TRBD2. V lost 5 bases and J lost 4; bases outside the gene matches: 8. The CDR3 is made up of 16 amino acids. CDR1 LNHDA and CDR2 SQIVND come from the germline V gene (reference sequence).

This clone was recorded a few times. V usage is TRBV7-8 and J usage is TRBJ2-3; TRBD1 aligns across 8 bases. The V gene end was trimmed by 8 bases and the J gene end by 9 bases; junction bases not matched to a gene: 13. Germline CDR1 SGHVS, CDR2 FQNEAQ. The CDR3 runs to 14 residues. As DNA, the CDR3 is TGTGCCAGCGGGGCCCCTAGCTCAGGGGGCACGCAGTATTTT. Its protein is CASGAPSSGGTQYF.

This chain joins TRBV7-9 and TRBJ1-5; 8 bases fit TRBD1. This CDR3 has 15 residues. The ends lost 1 base at V and 3 bases at J; junction bases unmatched: 2. CDR1 and CDR2 (germline): SEHNR, FQNEAQ (reference sequence). CDR3: CASSLGQGYNQPQHF. DNA for the CDR3: TGTGCCAGCAGCTTAGGACAGGGGTACAATCAGCCCCAGCATTTT.

The chain carries TRBV9 and TRBJ2-6; D is perhaps TRBD1 (6 bases). There are 17 residues in the CDR3. CDR1 is SGDLS and CDR2 is YYNGEE in the germline V gene. Trimming took 1 base from V and 0 from J, leaving 11 bases between them. The CDR3 DNA reads TGTGCCAGCAGCGTAAGGGACACCTTCTCTGGGGCCAACGTCCTGACTTTC. Translation: CASSVRDTFSGANVLTF.

The V gene is TRBV4-2, the J gene TRBJ2-1; 9 nucleotides line up with TRBD2. V shed 3 bases, J shed 0 bases, and the junction held 6 bases outside the gene matches. The CDR3 is made up of 17 amino acids. The V gene's germline CDR1 is LGHNA and CDR2 YNFKEQ. The CDR3, as DNA: TGTGCCAGCAGCCAGTCAATAGCGGGGGTCTCCTACAATGAGCAGTTCTTC. The encoded protein is CASSQSIAGVSYNEQFF.

The chain is built from TRBV20-1 and TRBJ2-7; D gene uncertain. The CDR3 runs to 11 residues. V was trimmed by 6 bases and J by 4 bases, leaving 10 bases between them. Germline values: CDR1 DFQATT, CDR2 SNEGSKA (reference sequence). CDR3 nucleotides: TGCAGTGCCTTCCATAGTTACGAGCAGTACTTC. It is translated as CSAFHSYEQYF.

The CDR3 coding sequence is TGTGCCAGCATCCGCCCCCAGGGTAGCAACGAGCAGTACTTC. Translating it yields CASIRPQGSNEQYF. This chain connects TRBV28 to TRBJ2-7; possible D gene TRBD1, 5 bases. CDR1 is MDHEN and CDR2 is SYDVKM in the germline V gene. CDR3 length equals 14 residues. Trimming stripped 7 bases from V and 5 bases from J, with 18 bases between.

The CDR3 DNA is TGTGCCAGCAGTTTATTTACTAGCGGCACAGATACGCAGTATTTT. This codes for CASSLFTSGTDTQYF. The V call is TRBV28, the J call TRBJ2-3; 7 bases are a match to TRBD2. The CDR3 is 15 residues long. Germline CDR1 is MDHEN and CDR2 is SYDVKM. Trimming took 1 base from V and 1 from J; bases not matched to a gene: 2.

The chain is built from TRBV19 and TRBJ2-3; tentative D call: TRBD1 (7 bases). The germline V and J ends were trimmed by 11 bases and 5 bases, with 14 bases remaining between them. The CDR3 covers 12 residues. Germline CDR1 reads LNHDA; CDR2 reads SQIVND (reference sequence). CDR3 residues: CAAGPGGDTQYF. The CDR3 nucleotides are TGTGCCGCGGGACCAGGGGGAGATACGCAGTATTTT. Full variable domain (remainder filled in from reference TRBV19 and TRBJ2-3): DGGITQSPKYLFRKEGQNVTLSCEQNLNHDAMYWYRQDPGQGLRLIYYSQIVNDFQKGDIAEGYSVSREKKESFPLTVTSAQKNPTAFYLCAAGPGGDTQYFGPGTRLTVL.

V gene TRBV6-1 combines with J gene TRBJ2-7, with D unclear. V was shortened by 1 base and J by 0 bases, with 10 bases between the two germline ends. Germline assignment: CDR1 MNHNS and CDR2 SASEGT. This CDR3 has 15 amino acids. The CDR3 bases are TGTGCCAGCAGTGAAGAAACTGCCAGCTCCTACGAGCAGTACTTC. The encoded protein is CASSEETASSYEQYF.

The chain carries TRBV6-5 and TRBJ2-2; D remains ambiguous. The CDR3 is 13 amino acids. V was shortened by 8 bases and J by 3 bases, with 10 bases between the two germline ends. The V gene's germline CDR1 is MNHEY and CDR2 SVGAGI. The CDR3 region has the DNA TGTGCCAGCTGGACCCGGGACACCGGGGAGCTGTTTTTT. Amino acid sequence: CASWTRDTGELFF.

The V call is TRBV11-2, the J call TRBJ2-3; D is unresolved. The V gene lost 2 bases and the J gene lost 2 bases, with 5 bases spanning the gap. The CDR3 runs 13 residues. CDR1 SGHAT and CDR2 FQNNGV come from the germline V gene. The chain's CDR3 is CASSLSITDTQYF. The CDR3 DNA reads TGTGCCAGCAGCTTATCAATCACAGATACGCAGTATTTT.

The chain recombines TRBV9 with TRBJ2-5, with D possibly called TRBD1 or TRBD2 (5 bases each). V was clipped by 3 bases and J by 4 bases, with 19 bases between them. The CDR3 runs 16 residues. Per germline, CDR1 SGDLS and CDR2 YYNGEE. The CDR3 DNA reads as TGTGCCAGCAGCGCGGCCGGGGCGAGCGAGGGAGAGACCCAGTACTTC. Amino acids: CASSAAGASEGETQYF.

The chain combines TRBV7-2 with TRBJ1-2, with D unresolved. The CDR3 loop spans 13 amino acids. CDR1 SGHTA and CDR2 FQGNSA come from the germline V gene. V lost 5 bases and J 0 bases, leaving 7 bases between the germline ends. CDR3 protein: CASSPNPNYGYTF. In DNA form, the CDR3 reads TGTGCCAGCAGCCCCAACCCTAACTATGGCTACACCTTC. The variable domain in full, with the rest retrieved from reference TRBV7-2 and TRBJ1-2, is GAGVSQSPSNKVTEKGKDVELRCDPISGHTALYWYRQSLGQGLEFLIYFQGNSAPDKSGLPSDRFSAERTGGSVSTLTIQRTQQEDSAVYLCASSPNPNYGYTFGSGTRLTVV.

The CDR3 loop is CASSLAGLEQFF. DNA of the CDR3: TGTGCCAGCAGCTTAGCTGGCCTAGAGCAGTTCTTC. V usage is TRBV7-2 and J usage is TRBJ2-1; no reliable D call. Germline CDR1 reads SGHTA; CDR2 reads FQGNSA. The CDR3 runs 12 residues. The germline V and J ends were trimmed by 0 bases and 10 bases, with 7 bases remaining between them.

V gene TRBV4-3 combines with J gene TRBJ2-7; D remains ambiguous. V was cut by 0 bases and J by 3 bases, with 9 bases left in between. CDR1 and CDR2 from the germline V gene are LGHNA and YSLEER. The CDR3 spans 14 residues. The CDR3 DNA is TGCGCCAGCAGCCAAGATTCAGATTTCTACGAGCAGTACTTC. Amino acids: CASSQDSDFYEQYF.

The chain joins TRBV6-5 to TRBJ2-7; tentatively, D is TRBD1 or TRBD2 (5 bases each). V lost 0 bases and J 7 bases, leaving 16 bases between the germline ends. The germline V gene has CDR1 MNHEY and CDR2 SVGAGI. The CDR3 has 15 amino acids. The CDR3 coding sequence is TGTGCCAGCAGTTACTCTATCCGGGGTAGGGGTGAGCAGTACTTC. Its translation: CASSYSIRGRGEQYF.

This chain joins TRBV7-3 and TRBJ2-3, with 12 bases matching TRBD2. The CDR3 has 15 residues. J was trimmed by 6 bases and V by 4 bases; bases with no gene match: 5. Germline values: CDR1 SGHTA, CDR2 FQGTGA. The CDR3 DNA reads TGTGCCAGCAGCTCTAGCGGGGGGGTAGCCGATACGCAGTATTTT. Translated: CASSSSGGVADTQYF.

The J gene is TRBJ2-7, the V gene TRBV28, with unresolved D. V was pared by 8 bases and J by 5 bases, with 10 bases between. This CDR3 is 11 amino acids long. Germline CDR1 and CDR2: MDHEN and SYDVKM. The chain's CDR3 is CASGVPHEQYF. Here the CDR3 DNA reads TGTGCCAGCGGGGTCCCCCACGAGCAGTACTTC.

This clone occurred once. V gene TRBV30 combines with J gene TRBJ2-7; 11 nucleotides line up with TRBD2. This CDR3 comprises 14 residues. Trimming took 3 bases from V and 6 from J; bases not matched to a gene: 7. Germline CDR1 is GTSNPN and CDR2 is SVGIG (reference sequence). CDR3 in DNA: TGTGCCTGGAGATTAGCGGGAGGGCCCTCCGAGCAGTACTTC. It is translated as CAWRLAGGPSEQYF. Full variable domain (missing parts from reference TRBV30 and TRBJ2-7): SQTIHQWPATLVQPVGSPLSLECTVEGTSNPNLYWYRQAAGRGLQLLFYSVGIGQISSEVPQNLSASRPQDRQFILSSKKLLLSDSGFYLCAWRLAGGPSEQYFGPGTRLTVT.

This chain connects TRBV5-1 to TRBJ1-4; D call uncertain. The CDR3 is 14 amino acids. Germline V gene sequence: CDR1 SGHRS, CDR2 YFSETQ. The germline V and J ends were trimmed by 5 bases and 7 bases, with 15 bases remaining between them. The chain's CDR3 is CASSRSTDGEKLFF. The DNA of the CDR3 is TGCGCCAGCAGTCGGTCAACAGATGGTGAAAAACTGTTTTTT.

V gene TRBV30 combines with J gene TRBJ1-3; no clear D. The germline V gene has CDR1 GTSNPN and CDR2 SVGIG (reference sequence). The CDR3 contains 15 residues. V was clipped by 0 bases and J by 0 bases, with 9 bases between them. CDR3 region: CAWSVVPRSGNTIYF. The CDR3 DNA follows: TGTGCCTGGAGTGTAGTGCCCCGCTCTGGAAACACCATATATTTT. Variable domain in full (rest from reference TRBV30 and TRBJ1-3): SQTIHQWPATLVQPVGSPLSLECTVEGTSNPNLYWYRQAAGRGLQLLFYSVGIGQISSEVPQNLSASRPQDRQFILSSKKLLLSDSGFYLCAWSVVPRSGNTIYFGEGSWLTVV.

The genes are TRBV18 and TRBJ2-1; 8 bases agree with TRBD2. Germline V gene data show CDR1 as KGHSH and CDR2 as LQKENI. There are 14 residues in the CDR3. Trimming took 4 bases from V and 5 from J; bases not matched to a gene: 4. CDR3 coding DNA: TGTGCCAGCTCACTAGCGGGAACCAACAATGAGCAGTTCTTC. It yields the protein CASSLAGTNNEQFF.

The genes are TRBV6-1 and TRBJ2-6; the D is unclear. The CDR3 spans 13 residues. Trimming removed 2 bases from V and 4 bases from J, with 3 bases in between. Germline V gene data show CDR1 as MNHNS and CDR2 as SASEGT. The CDR3 DNA follows: TGTGCCAGCAGTGAACCCGGGGCCAACGTCCTGACTTTC. Encoded protein: CASSEPGANVLTF.

The chain combines TRBV7-2 with TRBJ1-5; D not resolved. Germline V gene data show CDR1 as SGHTA and CDR2 as FQGNSA. V gave up 2 bases and J gave up 0 bases, with 8 bases separating them. There are 15 residues in the CDR3. This CDR3 reads CASSLRAYSNQPQHF. The CDR3 DNA reads TGTGCCAGCAGCTTAAGGGCTTATAGCAATCAGCCCCAGCATTTT.

The chain uses TRBV15 and TRBJ2-5; D not certain. The CDR3 is 15 residues long. V dropped 0 bases and J dropped 0 bases, with 8 bases sitting between them. CDR1 is LNHNV and CDR2 is YYDKDF in the germline V gene (reference sequence). CDR3 protein: CATSRDGRYQETQYF. The CDR3 region has the DNA TGTGCCACCAGCAGAGATGGCAGGTACCAAGAGACCCAGTACTTC.

The chain joins TRBV20-1 to TRBJ2-3; the D gene is possibly TRBD2 (5 bases). Per the germline V gene, CDR1 is DFQATT and CDR2 is SNEGSKA (reference sequence). Trimming removed 6 bases from V and 5 bases from J, with 9 bases in between. CDR3 length equals 11 residues. The CDR3 bases are TGCAGTGCCGTACGGGGAGATACGCAGTATTTT. It specifies CSAVRGDTQYF.